This entry is about one T cell receptor beta chain. It has no known antigen specificity. Base qualities are missing; no much larger clone stands one base away. Using the deep immunoSEQ assay, TCR CDR3 regions were amplified from genomic DNA by multiplex PCR. Genomic DNA extracted from each cell subset was distributed evenly over all wells of several immunoSEQ 96-well plates, and each plate served as one replicate. For sorted subsets, each replicate PCR was loaded with 200 ng genomic DNA, equivalent to about 30,000 T cell genomes. Purified libraries were quantified with a Qubit 3.0 fluorometer, sized on a Bioanalyzer 2100, and re-quantified with the KAPA Library Quantification kit. Every immunoSEQ 96-well plate was sequenced on a dedicated single-read 150-cycle Illumina NextSeq 550 flow cell. Regarding the original processing steps: Because only junctional sequences without quality scores were contained in the immunoSEQ output, filtering matching that applied to full-length reads could not be performed. To assign V/J genes and CDR3, sequences were annotated using PyIR, a Python wrapper for IgBLAST v1.9, with IMGT germline references. Reads with weak V/J assignments (E-value above 1e-6), missing CDR3, stop codons, out-of-frame junctions, or ambiguous translated residues were removed. V3J clonotypes were defined as sequences sharing an identical inferred V gene, J gene, and CDR3 amino acid sequence. Percentage overlap between repertoires was calculated by dividing the number of shared unique clonotypes by the size of the smaller repertoire. RTK rarefaction, the Chao1 estimator, and Recon v2.1 estimates of unobserved clonotypes were used to assess repertoire richness. Generation probabilities for all TCRbeta clonotypes obtained by the gDNA method from several donors were computed using OLGA. TCRdb holds this immuneACCESS table with in-frame rearrangements only. Some clones are missing; in checked studies, unresolved V genes explain under half, and the rest has no known cause. D and trimming come from the DNA, and the V and J calls and clone size come from that table. The sample includes around 1.5 million clones, with under 99% observed a single time. The ten largest clones represent about 0.42% of the sample.

Germline trimming: 6 bases from V, 3 bases from J; junction bases outside gene matches: 4. Sequences SQVTM (CDR1) and ANQGSEA (CDR2) are obtained from the germline V gene. Measured from the cysteine to the phenylalanine, the CDR3 is 12 residues long. The DNA shown is the 36-base CDR3, in frame from base 1. Donors were healthy HIV-negative adults with no recently reported acute infections or vaccinations. Only Caucasian adults living in Nashville, Tennessee, USA were represented among the donors. CD4+ T cells were enriched through magnetic negative selection, after which naive cells were positively selected on CD45RA and the remaining negative fraction served as the memory subset. Blood was collected by leukapheresis, and PBMCs were isolated by Ficoll-Histopaque density gradient centrifugation and then cryopreserved in liquid nitrogen vapor phase. Purity and quantity of every magnetically sorted T cell population were checked by analytical flow cytometry. Genomic DNA was isolated from every sorted fraction and measured by UV absorbance on a Nanodrop 2000c.

The data derive from a study of shared clonotypes between healthy human individuals (dated by TCRdb to 2020 to 2022). For context, the study as a whole: The cohort comprised two women and three men aged 18 to 49 years. For each donor, three plates each were used for CD4 naive and CD4 memory, two plates were used for CD8 naive, and one plate was used for CD8 memory. The study deeply sequenced blood TCR repertoires of about 5 healthy adults to estimate repertoire size and the extent of clonotype sharing between individuals. Leukapheresis yielded between about 0.94 and 8.9 billion PBMCs per donor. Different laboratories and diverse techniques were used to prepare libraries and sequence TCR repertoires, to increase sequencing depth and limit assay-specific biases.

General conclusions and limits of the study: Higher generation probabilities were observed for clonotypes shared by all four sorted-subset donors than for non-shared clonotypes. Rarefaction of sorted-subset datasets indicated incomplete sequencing despite the large sequencing depth. Because the study included a small number of donors, the genetic and exposure-history diversity represented was limited. Pairwise subsampling led to the expectation that sequencing depth would affect the degree of clonotype sharing among donors. Approximately 5% of naive CD4, 3% to 4% of naive CD8, about 2.4% of memory CD4, and 0.4% of memory CD8 clonotypes were shared across several donors. Sampling was limited to blood, and TCR repertoires in tissue likely differ from TCR repertoires in blood. Larger estimated clonotype richness was generally found for naive subsets than for memory subsets.

Sequences were obtained from naive CD4+ T cells sorted from blood. In light of the paper, this sample's cell subset or site label describes: CD45RA+ positively selected. The chain employs TRBV29-1 and TRBJ2-7; TRBD2 agrees with 8 junctional bases. This receptor was identified in a man between 25 and 39 years old in good health. The sequence in DNA is TGCAGCGTCCAACGGGGGGGCTACGAGCAGTACTTC. Its amino acids are CSVQRGGYEQYF.